The entry below gives a single T cell receptor beta chain sequence along with its context. Antigen specificity is unknown. The donors were in the roughly 120-subject validation cohort; that cohort was separate from the roughly 620-subject first cohort. Produced via immunoSEQ multiplex PCR; TCRdb's table is partial and in-frame only. The sample consists of about 120,000 clones, about 88% of them appearing once. The source of the sample is a study of cytomegalovirus exposure and HLA in healthy donors. Overall study: The approximately 120 validation repertoires, a later analysis reported, used the same platform as the 666 first-cohort repertoires. Study-level points and caveats: The study listed about 150 cytomegalovirus-associated TCR beta chains.

V was clipped by 5 bases and J by 1 base, with 20 bases between them. The germline V gene encodes CDR1 SEHNR and CDR2 FQNEAQ (reference sequence). The CDR3 is 17 amino acids. Sequencing was carried out using PBMCs. This chain uses TRBV7-9 with TRBJ2-5; unclear D gene. The origin of this receptor is a man younger than 35 in good health and CMV-seropositive. The DNA for the CDR3 is TGTGCCAGCAGCCCCGGTTCCCATCCTCGAGGCCAAGAGACCCAGTACTTC. It is translated as CASSPGSHPRGQETQYF.